Reported below is one T cell receptor (beta chain). This CDR3 is 17 amino acids long. The germline V and J ends were trimmed by 6 bases and 0 bases, with 18 bases remaining between them. Per the germline V gene, CDR1 is LNHDA and CDR2 is SQIVND (reference sequence). This sample stems from a study of CD8 T cells in Susac syndrome. RNA, at about 0.45 to 1 ug, was reverse transcribed with random hexamers. Each CDR3 protein is one row after TCRdb ran MiXCR on the immunoSEQ multiplex PCR reads. The profile shows 110,000 or so distinct CDR3 sequences, around 92% of them singletons. The clonotype was recovered from a human donor in good health. The sequenced sample was CD8+ T cells from PBMCs. The V gene is TRBV19, the J gene TRBJ2-4, with TRBD1 as a possible D gene (6 bases). The CDR3 DNA sequence: TGTGCCAGTAGCTACCGCAGGGGTCTCCGAGCCAAAAACATTCAGTACTTC. This translates into CASSYRRGLRAKNIQYF. Full variable domain (rest looked up from reference TRBV19 and TRBJ2-4): DGGITQSPKYLFRKEGQNVTLSCEQNLNHDAMYWYRQDPGQGLRLIYYSQIVNDFQKGDIAEGYSVSREKKESFPLTVTSAQKNPTAFYLCASSYRRGLRAKNIQYFGAGTRLSVL.